Below, 25 T cell receptor beta chains from the same sample are listed, as sequenced in a study of vaccination effects on CD4 cells after COVID-19. Before sequencing took place, the ViraFEST assay used viral peptide pools to expand antigen-specific CD4+ T cells. Isolating CD4+ T cells followed approximately ten days of culture. Two-dose vaccination with either BNT162b2 or mRNA-1273 was given to the participants. The table came from immunoSEQ multiplex PCR; TCRdb's copy has only in-frame clones and leaves some out. The data contain tens of thousands of clones, about 78% of them singletons. No antigens are known for them. The sample in question was CD4+ T cells from PBMCs cultured with HCoV-OC43 spike peptides, obtained after COVID-19 vaccination. The subset is: HCoV-OC43 spike overlapping peptide pool stimulation. The source is a human donor who received a COVID-19 vaccine.

CDR3 nucleotide sequence: TGTGCCAGCAGCCATCGTACAGGGGCCCCTGAAGCTTTCTTT. Translated, it gives CASSHRTGAPEAFF. V and J are TRBV3-1 (or the pseudogene TRBV3-2) and TRBJ1-1, with 7 bases identical to TRBD1. There are 14 residues in the CDR3. V shed 3 bases and J 6 bases; nucleotides not matched to a gene: 7. CDR1 and CDR2 (germline): LGHDT, YNNKEL (reference sequence).

The rearrangement uses TRBV19 and TRBJ2-2; TRBD1 matches at 8 bases. CDR3 length: 14 residues. Germline trimming cut 6 bases from V and 4 bases from J; bases unmatched to any gene: 4. Germline assignment: CDR1 LNHDA and CDR2 SQIVND (reference sequence). Written as DNA, the CDR3 is TGTGCCAGTAGCGACAGGGGAGGCACCGGGGAGCTGTTTTTT. The encoded protein is CASSDRGGTGELFF.

The chain combines TRBV4-2 with TRBJ1-2; weak D call: TRBD1 (6 bases). V was trimmed by 0 bases and J by 8 bases, leaving 16 bases between them. The CDR3 runs to 15 residues. In germline, CDR1 is LGHNA, CDR2 YNFKEQ. The CDR3 loop reads CASSQDLGGLGGYTF. The CDR3 DNA reads as TGTGCCAGCAGCCAAGATTTGGGGGGGCTGGGAGGCTACACCTTC.

In DNA form, the CDR3 reads TGTGCCAGCAGTACCTCCGGGACAGCCAAAAACATTCAGTACTTC. Its translation: CASSTSGTAKNIQYF. The chain uses TRBV6-5 and TRBJ2-4; D tentatively reads TRBD1 or TRBD2 (5 bases each). The germline CDR1 and CDR2 sequences are MNHEY and SVGAGI. The CDR3 spans 15 residues. V was pared by 5 bases and J by 0 bases, with 11 bases between.

J is TRBJ2-1 and V is TRBV5-4, with TRBD2 matching over 7 bases. V lost 4 bases to trimming and J lost 4 bases; unmatched junction nucleotides: 17. Germline CDR1 is SGHNT and CDR2 is YYREEE (reference sequence). This CDR3 spans 18 amino acids. The chain's CDR3 is CASSPGGRSGGSYNEQFF. The CDR3 bases are TGTGCCAGCAGCCCGGGGGGACGATCAGGAGGGTCATACAATGAGCAGTTCTTC.

The chain is built from TRBV10-3 and TRBJ2-7; weak D call: TRBD2 (6 bases). The CDR3 consists of 13 residues. The germline V and J ends were trimmed by 11 bases and 5 bases, with 19 bases remaining between them. Germline CDR1 is ENHRY and CDR2 is SYGVKD. This chain's CDR3 is CAPTTGDEHEQYV. CDR3 nucleotide sequence: TGTGCCCCAACGACGGGGGACGAGCACGAGCAGTACGTC.

This clone was counted once. The chain employs TRBV19 and TRBJ1-2; D is possibly TRBD1 (5 bases). The V and J ends lost 5 bases and 8 bases respectively, with 27 bases between them. Germline lookup yields CDR1 LNHDA and CDR2 SQIVND (reference sequence). This CDR3 spans 17 amino acids. In nucleotides, the CDR3 is TGTGCCAGTAGTGGGGAGAGGACATCCGATCCCGTGGGGGGCTACACCTTC. This encodes CASSGERTSDPVGGYTF.

The chain joins TRBV27 to TRBJ2-2, with a weak D call TRBD1 (6 bases). The V gene's germline CDR1 is MNHEY and CDR2 SMNVEV (reference sequence). The CDR3 spans 13 residues. Between the trimmed V and J ends, which lost 5 bases and 5 bases, there was a span of 9 bases. CDR3 nucleotides: TGTGCCAGCAGTCCACAGGGTACCGGGGAGCTGTTTTTT. It yields the protein CASSPQGTGELFF.

This chain joins TRBV30 and TRBJ2-3; D is unclear. Per the germline V gene, CDR1 is GTSNPN and CDR2 is SVGIG (reference sequence). V was shortened by 5 bases and J by 0 bases, with 6 bases between the two germline ends. The CDR3 is 12 residues long. The CDR3 DNA follows: TGTGCCTGGGACATGAGCACAGATACGCAGTATTTT. Translating it yields CAWDMSTDTQYF.

CDR3 loop: CASSVYQNSNQPQHF. In nucleotides, the CDR3 is TGTGCCAGCAGTGTATACCAGAATAGCAATCAGCCCCAGCATTTT. V is TRBV2 and J is TRBJ1-5; no definite D call. V was shortened by 4 bases and J by 0 bases, with 10 bases between the two germline ends. Germline V CDR1 and CDR2: SNHLY, FYNNEI. The CDR3 is 15 residues long.

This rearrangement joins TRBV28 to TRBJ2-3; D perhaps matches TRBD2 (5 bases). The CDR3 loop spans 11 amino acids. Germline assignment: CDR1 MDHEN and CDR2 SYDVKM. Trimming removed 8 bases from V and 9 bases from J, with 12 bases in between. CDR3 sequence: CASEQRVTQYF. In nucleotides, the CDR3 is TGTGCCAGCGAGCAGAGGGTAACGCAGTATTTT.

CDR3 coding DNA: TGTGCCAGCACCCTAGGGGGCGCCCCAAGAGTAGCTTTCTTT. Its translation is CASTLGGAPRVAFF. V usage is TRBV28 and J usage is TRBJ1-1, with TRBD1 matching 7 bases. This CDR3 is 14 amino acids long. CDR1 and CDR2 from the germline V gene are MDHEN and SYDVKM. V lost 7 bases and J lost 10; bases outside the gene matches: 15. Based on the CDR3 plus reference TRBV28 and TRBJ1-1, the full variable domain is DVKVTQSSRYLVKRTGEKVFLECVQDMDHENMFWYRQDPGLGLRLIYFSYDVKMKEKGDIPEGYSVSREKKERFSLILESASTNQTSMYLCASTLGGAPRVAFFGQGTRLTVV.

Points on this clone: The sample has other DNA sequences that encode this CDR3 too. CDR3 sequence reads: CASSQGTGQETQYF. The CDR3 DNA sequence: TGTGCCAGCAGCCAAGGGACAGGACAGGAGACCCAGTACTTC. The chain recombines TRBV3-1 (or the pseudogene TRBV3-2) with TRBJ2-5, with 7 bases identical to TRBD1. The CDR3 totals 14 residues. CDR1 and CDR2 from the germline V gene are LGHDT and YNNKEL (reference sequence). The V segment lost 1 base and the J segment 5 bases; nucleotides outside the gene matches: 4.

The chain has TRBV10-3 and TRBJ2-5, with D unclear. The CDR3 has 11 residues. Germline lookup yields CDR1 ENHRY and CDR2 SYGVKD. Trimming removed 9 bases at V and 4 bases at J, with 9 bases between. The CDR3 DNA reads as TGTGCCATTAGCTCAGGAGAGACCCAGTACTTC. It specifies CAISSGETQYF.

The rearrangement joins TRBV5-1 to TRBJ1-2; D is possibly TRBD1 (6 bases). Germline CDR1 and CDR2: SGHRS and YFSETQ. The CDR3 totals 13 residues. The ends were cut back, 3 bases at V and 7 bases at J, with 13 bases in the middle. In DNA form, the CDR3 reads TGCGCCAGCAGCTGGGATGTACAGGGTGGCTACACCTTC. The encoded protein is CASSWDVQGGYTF. Looking up the rest from reference TRBV5-1 and TRBJ1-2 gives the full variable domain: KAGVTQTPRYLIKTRGQQVTLSCSPISGHRSVSWYQQTPGQGLQFLFEYFSETQRNKGNFPGRFSGRQFSNSRSEMNVSTLELGDSALYLCASSWDVQGGYTFGSGTRLTVV.

This sequence joins TRBV29-1 and TRBJ2-5, with D tentatively TRBD1 (5 bases). The V gene's germline CDR1 is SQVTM and CDR2 ANQGSEA. Between the trimmed V and J ends, which lost 1 base and 5 bases, there was a span of 14 bases. This CDR3 is 14 amino acids long. The CDR3 nucleotides are TGCAGCGTTGAAGGTGCAGGGAATATCGAGACCCAGTACTTC. Its protein is CSVEGAGNIETQYF.

This chain joins TRBV7-9 and TRBJ1-1; the D is unclear. Germline CDR1 SEHNR, CDR2 FQNEAQ (reference sequence). This CDR3 is built from 13 residues. V was cut by 5 bases and J by 6 bases, with 13 bases left in between. The DNA for the CDR3 is TGTGCCAGCAGCGAGGTCCCTGGCGCTGAAGCTTTCTTT. As protein: CASSEVPGAEAFF.

This chain links TRBV15 with TRBJ2-1; unclear D gene. This CDR3 has 13 amino acids. V lost 0 bases to trimming and J lost 6 bases, with 6 bases between them. CDR1 LNHNV and CDR2 YYDKDF come from the germline V gene (reference sequence). CDR3 protein: CATSRDFVNEQFF. CDR3 nucleotide sequence: TGTGCCACCAGCAGAGATTTCGTCAATGAGCAGTTCTTC.

With regard to this clone: Other DNA sequences from this sample encode an identical CDR3 as well. The chain combines TRBV9 with TRBJ2-5, with 8 nucleotides matching TRBD2. The germline gives CDR1 SGDLS, CDR2 YYNGEE. This CDR3 is 15 amino acids long. The trim removed 0 bases at V and 5 bases at J, leaving 6 bases unmatched. The CDR3 protein is CASSVVSGGGETQYF. The CDR3 DNA follows: TGTGCCAGCAGCGTAGTGAGCGGGGGCGGTGAGACCCAGTACTTC.

V gene TRBV2 combines with J gene TRBJ1-2; D may be TRBD1 (5 bases). The germline V and J ends were trimmed by 9 bases and 1 base, with 9 bases remaining between them. CDR1 is SNHLY and CDR2 is FYNNEI in the germline V gene. This CDR3 contains 12 residues. The CDR3 nucleotides read TGTGCCAGATCGACAGATAACTATGGCTACACCTTC. Translated, it gives CARSTDNYGYTF.

There are a few counts of this clone. V is TRBV7-3 and J is TRBJ2-5; D is possibly TRBD2 (6 bases). This CDR3 region has 15 residues. Germline V gene lookup returns CDR1 SGHTA and CDR2 FQGTGA. Trimming pared 0 bases from V and 5 bases from J, leaving 13 bases between. CDR3 amino acids: CASSLTPQSGETQYF. CDR3 nucleotide sequence: TGTGCCAGCAGCTTAACCCCGCAGAGCGGGGAGACCCAGTACTTC.

This chain uses TRBV7-6 with TRBJ2-5; 9 nucleotides align to TRBD1. This CDR3 contains 15 residues. The J segment lost 5 bases and the V segment lost 5 bases, leaving 9 bases of the junction unmatched. Germline loops: CDR1 SGHVS, CDR2 FNYEAQ. The CDR3 bases are TGTGCCAGCAGCCGACGGACAGGGGTGGGGGAGACCCAGTACTTC. Translation: CASSRRTGVGETQYF. Looking up the rest from reference TRBV7-6 and TRBJ2-5 gives the full variable domain: GAGVSQSPRYKVTKRGQDVALRCDPISGHVSLYWYRQALGQGPEFLTYFNYEAQQDKSGLPNDRFSAERPEGSISTLTIQRTEQRDSAMYRCASSRRTGVGETQYFGPGTRLLVL.

The chain employs TRBV5-3 and TRBJ2-5; no definite D call. TRBV5-3 is an open reading frame, and its role is uncertain. The CDR3 loop spans 15 amino acids. Trimming removed 1 base at V and 9 bases at J, with 19 bases between. Here the CDR3 reads CARSLHCPPTRAQYF. CDR3 bases: TGTGCCAGAAGCTTGCACTGCCCGCCCACCCGGGCCCAGTACTTC.

The chain is built from TRBV12-5 and TRBJ2-2, with D possibly being TRBD1 or TRBD2 (5 bases each). Germline V gene sequence: CDR1 LGHNT, CDR2 FRNRAP. V gave up 5 bases and J gave up 0 bases, with 13 bases separating them. The CDR3 is 16 amino acids. The CDR3 coding sequence is TGTGCTAGTGGTCAAGGGACGGCCCCGAACACCGGGGAGCTGTTTTTT. Its translation: CASGQGTAPNTGELFF.

V usage is TRBV7-2 and J usage is TRBJ2-6, with 9 positions matching TRBD1. The trim removed 5 bases at V and 2 bases at J, leaving 10 bases unmatched. This CDR3 has 18 residues. The germline gives CDR1 SGHTA, CDR2 FQGNSA. Written as DNA, the CDR3 is TGTGCCAGCAGCCCCCGGGACAGGGTTGGCACTGGGGCCAACGTCCTGACTTTC. It codes for CASSPRDRVGTGANVLTF.